The 24 T cell receptor beta chains reported below all come from one sample, sequenced in a study of T-cell memory formation after mild COVID-19. One entry per CDR3 protein, called by TCRdb with MiXCR from the 5' RACE reads. The repertoire includes roughly 130,000 distinct CDR3 sequences, 15% to 20% of them detected once, and approximately 15% sits in the top ten. Sequencing was carried out using PBMCs or a T cell subset sorted from them (not recorded which). The receptor source for this set is an adult woman who had mild COVID-19 (a few samples of this study predate the infection). Cell type and time point are not known.

V and J are TRBV2 and TRBJ1-2, with D unresolved. V lost 3 bases and J lost 4, with 9 bases in between. Germline assignment: CDR1 SNHLY and CDR2 FYNNEI. CDR3 size: 13 residues. The CDR3 DNA follows: TGTGCCAGCAGTGAGACTACAATCTATGGCTACACCTTC. Translated, it gives CASSETTIYGYTF.

The J gene is TRBJ2-7, the V gene TRBV28; 9 bases agree with TRBD2. The CDR3 is 15 residues long. The V gene's germline CDR1 is MDHEN and CDR2 SYDVKM. V lost 2 bases to trimming and J lost 3 bases; unmatched junction nucleotides: 5. CDR3 residues: CASSLGAGGIYEQYF. DNA of the CDR3: TGTGCCAGCAGTTTAGGAGCGGGGGGAATCTACGAGCAGTACTTC.

This clonotype came up many times. V gene TRBV27 combines with J gene TRBJ1-2; maybe TRBD1 (5 bases). Germline V gives CDR1 MNHEY, CDR2 SMNVEV (reference sequence). The CDR3 spans 13 residues. The V gene lost 2 bases and the J gene lost 2 bases, with 6 bases spanning the gap. The CDR3 protein is CASSLAGNYGYTF. The DNA of the CDR3 is TGTGCCAGCAGTTTAGCAGGGAACTATGGCTACACCTTC.

V and J are TRBV28 and TRBJ2-2, with no clear D. The CDR3 has 12 amino acids. Per germline, CDR1 MDHEN and CDR2 SYDVKM. V shed 2 bases and J shed 7 bases, with 5 bases lying between them. CDR3 coding DNA: TGTGCCAGCAGTTTACCTGGCGGGGAGCTGTTTTTT. Its translation: CASSLPGGELFF.

Only a few counts were recorded for this clonotype. This chain links TRBV20-1 with TRBJ2-1; 8 bases fit TRBD2. V dropped 0 bases and J dropped 0; count of bases not matched to a gene: 19. CDR3 length: 21 amino acids. CDR1 and CDR2 from the germline V gene are DFQATT and SNEGSKA (reference sequence). CDR3: CSARDNGGVVAGLSSYNEQFF. DNA of the CDR3: TGCAGTGCTAGAGATAATGGGGGTGTGGTAGCGGGACTTAGCTCCTACAATGAGCAGTTCTTC.

The chain recombines TRBV10-3 with TRBJ2-7; D not resolved. Germline CDR1 is ENHRY and CDR2 is SYGVKD. V was pared by 8 bases and J by 3 bases, with 5 bases between. This CDR3 region has 10 residues. The CDR3 region has the DNA TGTGCCATCGGGGACTACGAGCAGTACTTC. Translated: CAIGDYEQYF.

This clonotype was counted a few times. The rearrangement uses TRBV15 and TRBJ2-3; TRBD2 matches 9 bases. CDR1 and CDR2 (germline): LNHNV, YYDKDF (reference sequence). This CDR3 region has 16 residues. Germline trimming cut 1 base from V and 1 base from J; bases unmatched to any gene: 3. CDR3 sequence (DNA): TGTGCCACCAGCAGAGCCCGGACTAGCGGCACAGATACGCAGTATTTT. Residues: CATSRARTSGTDTQYF.

The chain's CDR3 is CATSDPGTPGYGYTF. In DNA form, the CDR3 reads TGTGCCACCAGTGACCCCGGGACCCCGGGGTATGGCTACACCTTC. This chain uses TRBV24-1 with TRBJ1-2; possible D gene TRBD1, 5 bases. V was trimmed by 4 bases and J by 5 bases, leaving 16 bases between them. The CDR3 loop spans 15 amino acids. Germline V gene data show CDR1 as KGHDR and CDR2 as SFDVKD.

The CDR3 region has the DNA TGTGCCAGCAGCGCTAGCGGGAGGGCCACAGATACGCAGTATTTT. It is translated as CASSASGRATDTQYF. This chain joins TRBV7-9 and TRBJ2-3, with TRBD2 matching 12 bases. V gave up 5 bases and J gave up 2 bases; unmatched junction bases: 2. The CDR3 consists of 15 residues. From germline, CDR1 is SEHNR and CDR2 FQNEAQ (reference sequence).

The gene calls are TRBV7-9 and TRBJ2-1; maybe TRBD2 (6 bases). The germline CDR1 and CDR2 sequences are SEHNR and FQNEAQ (reference sequence). V lost 1 base and J 0 bases, leaving 10 bases between the germline ends. This CDR3 has 16 amino acids. For the CDR3, the DNA is TGTGCCAGCAGCTTAGAGCGGGTAAGCTCCTACAATGAGCAGTTCTTC. It encodes CASSLERVSSYNEQFF.

The V gene is TRBV3-1, the J gene TRBJ2-5; the D is unclear. Germline CDR1 and CDR2: LGHDT and YNNKEL (reference sequence). V lost 0 bases, J lost 4 bases, and 6 bases lay in between. The CDR3 sequence is 13 residues long. The CDR3 spells CASSQDWLETQYF. CDR3 nucleotide sequence: TGTGCCAGCAGCCAAGATTGGTTAGAGACCCAGTACTTC.

The chain uses TRBV6-2 or TRBV6-3 and TRBJ1-1, with TRBD1 matching 7 bases. Germline CDR1 and CDR2: MNHEY and SVGEGT. There are 15 residues in the CDR3. J gave up 0 bases and V 8 bases, and 9 bases lay outside the gene matches. CDR3 sequence reads: CASLRTGTMNTEAFF. Written as DNA, the CDR3 is TGTGCCAGCCTGAGGACAGGAACCATGAACACTGAAGCTTTCTTT.

This clonotype came up a few times. V gene TRBV7-2 combines with J gene TRBJ2-1; D gene ambiguous. V was cut by 4 bases and J by 6 bases, with 10 bases left in between. From germline, CDR1 is SGHTA and CDR2 FQGNSA. The CDR3 contains 13 residues. Here the CDR3 DNA reads TGTGCCAGCAGCTACGGACCAAGCAATGAGCAGTTCTTC. Protein product: CASSYGPSNEQFF.

This clonotype appeared a few times. V and J are TRBV5-1 and TRBJ2-3; 9 positions agree with TRBD1. Trimming cost V 3 bases and J 5 bases; bases outside gene matches: 4. Germline loops: CDR1 SGHRS, CDR2 YFSETQ. The CDR3 has 14 residues. This chain's CDR3 is CASSSGQGGDTQYF. The CDR3, as DNA: TGCGCCAGCAGCTCGGGACAGGGTGGAGATACGCAGTATTTT.

The chain uses TRBV24-1 and TRBJ2-1, with TRBD2 matching 9 bases. The J segment lost 8 bases and the V segment lost 2 bases, leaving 12 bases of the junction unmatched. The CDR3 spans 17 residues. Germline values: CDR1 KGHDR, CDR2 SFDVKD. CDR3 nucleotides: TGTGCCACCAGTGATTCCTTCTTAGCGGGAGAGAGAGATGAGCAGTTCTTC. Encoded protein: CATSDSFLAGERDEQFF.

The J gene is TRBJ1-6, the V gene TRBV12-3 or TRBV12-4; D call uncertain. CDR3 length: 15 amino acids. V was cut by 5 bases and J by 7 bases, with 15 bases left in between. CDR3: CASSTRAAGNSPLHF. CDR3 DNA sequence: TGTGCCAGCAGTACCCGGGCGGCCGGAAATTCACCCCTCCACTTT.

This clonotype came up a few times. The J gene is TRBJ2-1, the V gene TRBV7-6; D is uncertain. V was shortened by 1 base and J by 5 bases, with 15 bases between the two germline ends. This CDR3 is 16 amino acids long. Germline V gene lookup returns CDR1 SGHVS and CDR2 FNYEAQ. Here the CDR3 DNA reads TGTGCCAGCAGCTTAGTGTATCGGCAGGAAAACAATGAGCAGTTCTTC. Its translation: CASSLVYRQENNEQFF.

The chain has TRBV7-8 and TRBJ2-7; 11 bases align to TRBD1. This CDR3 has 18 residues. Germline V gene data show CDR1 as SGHVS and CDR2 as FQNEAQ. The ends lost 3 bases at V and 4 bases at J; junction bases unmatched: 14. As DNA, the CDR3 is TGTGCCAGCAGCTTTTACCCCTCTCCGGGACAGGGGGTTTACGAGCAGTACTTC. Residues: CASSFYPSPGQGVYEQYF.

The genes are TRBV4-1 and TRBJ1-1; D is undetermined. Between the trimmed V and J ends, which lost 0 bases and 1 base, there was a span of 15 bases. The V gene's germline CDR1 is MGHRA and CDR2 YSYEKL. The CDR3 has 17 residues. CDR3 in DNA: TGCGCCAGCAGCCAAGATCCCGTCGTACGGAAGAACACTGAAGCTTTCTTT. It specifies CASSQDPVVRKNTEAFF.

This rearrangement joins TRBV11-2 to TRBJ2-5, with 7 positions matching TRBD1. The V and J ends lost 4 bases and 3 bases, in that order; junction bases with no gene match: 8. Per the germline V gene, CDR1 is SGHAT and CDR2 is FQNNGV. The CDR3 has 15 amino acids. This CDR3 is CASSSTGDSKETQYF. The CDR3 DNA reads as TGTGCCAGCAGCTCCACAGGGGATTCGAAAGAGACCCAGTACTTC.

V is TRBV7-9 and J is TRBJ2-4, with 8 bases aligning to TRBD1. This CDR3 spans 15 amino acids. In germline, CDR1 is SEHNR, CDR2 FQNEAQ (reference sequence). Trimming removed 5 bases from V and 0 bases from J; junction bases left unmatched: 3. The CDR3 nucleotides are TGTGCCAGCAGCCCACAGGGGGAAGCCAAAAACATTCAGTACTTC. This sequence encodes CASSPQGEAKNIQYF.

This clonotype was seen a handful of times. The chain has TRBV5-1 and TRBJ1-1; D is perhaps TRBD1 (6 bases). Trimming removed 4 bases at V and 5 bases at J, with 15 bases between. There are 14 residues in the CDR3. CDR1 is SGHRS, CDR2 YFSETQ, per germline. The CDR3 loop reads CASSPWGPGTEAFF. The CDR3 coding sequence is TGCGCCAGCAGCCCTTGGGGGCCGGGTACTGAAGCTTTCTTT.

V is TRBV7-2 and J is TRBJ2-7; 8 nucleotides match TRBD1. This CDR3 is built from 17 residues. Germline loops: CDR1 SGHTA, CDR2 FQGNSA. V was clipped by 6 bases and J by 0 bases; unmatched bases: 13. For the CDR3, the DNA is TGTGCCAGCAGAAAATCCCCGGGACAGGCGAGCTCCTACGAGCAGTACTTC. Protein: CASRKSPGQASSYEQYF.

CDR3 bases: TGTGCCAGCAGCTTGTCGACAGGGAAGACAGCCAAAAACATTCAGTACTTC. Translating it yields CASSLSTGKTAKNIQYF. The chain carries TRBV7-9 and TRBJ2-4; TRBD1 matches at 7 bases. Per germline, CDR1 SEHNR and CDR2 FQNEAQ (reference sequence). J lost 0 bases, V lost 3 bases, and 8 bases had no gene match. This CDR3 is built from 17 residues. Filled out from reference TRBV7-9 and TRBJ2-4, the complete variable domain reads DTGVSQNPRHKITKRGQNVTFRCDPISEHNRLYWYRQTLGQGPEFLTYFQNEAQLEKSRLLSDRFSAERPKGSFSTLEIQRTEQGDSAMYLCASSLSTGKTAKNIQYFGAGTRLSVL.